This entry lists 25 T cell receptor beta chains sequenced from one sample in a study of cytomegalovirus exposure and HLA in healthy donors. Both 60 Vbeta primers and 13 Jbeta primers went into the PCR. Libraries were prepared by immunoSEQ multiplex PCR; TCRdb keeps only in-frame clonotypes and omits some of them. The sample yields some 180,000 clones, 70% to 80% seen once. The sample consisted of PBMCs. Receptors were obtained from a woman aged 55 to 70 in good health and CMV-seropositive.

This clone was recorded once. The chain uses TRBV27 and TRBJ2-7, with TRBD1 as a possible D gene (6 bases). CDR3 length equals 16 residues. The ends were cut back, 6 bases at V and 3 bases at J, with 21 bases in the middle. Looked up from germline, CDR1 is MNHEY and CDR2 is SMNVEV (reference sequence). The CDR3 DNA reads TGTGCCAGCAGAATAACAGGGACAACTACCTTCTACGAGCAGTACTTC. Amino acids: CASRITGTTTFYEQYF.

A few counts support this clone. The chain carries TRBV25-1 and TRBJ2-7, with a weak D call TRBD2 (5 bases). The CDR3 loop spans 15 amino acids. V gave up 4 bases and J gave up 5 bases, with 18 bases separating them. The germline CDR1 and CDR2 sequences are MGHDK and SYGVNS. The CDR3 loop is CASSATVTGIHEQYF. The CDR3 region has the DNA TGTGCCAGCAGTGCCACGGTAACGGGGATCCACGAGCAGTACTTC.

The rearrangement joins TRBV7-3 to TRBJ2-1, with 8 bases matching TRBD2. This CDR3 has 13 residues. Trimming removed 5 bases from V and 7 bases from J; junction bases left unmatched: 4. Germline V gene sequence: CDR1 SGHTA, CDR2 FQGTGA. This CDR3 reads CASSRLAGNEQFF. The CDR3 DNA sequence: TGTGCCAGCAGCAGGCTAGCGGGTAATGAGCAGTTCTTC. Drawing the rest from reference TRBV7-3 and TRBJ2-1, the complete variable domain is GAGVSQTPSNKVTEKGKYVELRCDPISGHTALYWYRQSLGQGPEFLIYFQGTGAADDSGLPNDRFFAVRPEGSVSTLKIQRTERGDSAVYLCASSRLAGNEQFFGPGTRLTVL.

The chain has TRBV27 and TRBJ1-5, with 10 bases aligning to TRBD1. With V trimmed by 5 bases and J by 5 bases, 6 bases remained unmatched. Germline-derived CDR1 and CDR2 are MNHEY and SMNVEV (reference sequence). This CDR3 has 15 residues. CDR3 sequence reads: CASSLGQGEHQPQHF. CDR3 sequence (DNA): TGTGCCAGCAGTCTCGGACAGGGGGAACATCAGCCCCAGCATTTT.

The chain joins TRBV7-2 to TRBJ1-2; 7 nucleotides align to TRBD1. Germline assignment: CDR1 SGHTA and CDR2 FQGNSA. CDR3 length: 15 amino acids. V shed 5 bases and J 2 bases; nucleotides not matched to a gene: 8. CDR3 loop: CASSRDRVWNYGYTF. The CDR3 nucleotides are TGTGCCAGCAGCCGAGACAGGGTATGGAACTATGGCTACACCTTC.

The genes are TRBV28 and TRBJ2-7, with 7 bases lining up with TRBD1. V dropped 7 bases and J dropped 3; count of bases not matched to a gene: 12. Germline V CDR1 and CDR2: MDHEN, SYDVKM. CDR3 size: 15 residues. The CDR3 DNA is TGTGCCAGCACCCACCCCGGGACAGCTAACTACGAGCAGTACTTC. It specifies CASTHPGTANYEQYF.

This sequence joins TRBV7-9 and TRBJ2-2, with TRBD2 matching over 14 bases. Per the germline V gene, CDR1 is SEHNR and CDR2 is FQNEAQ (reference sequence). J gave up 6 bases and V 6 bases, and 3 bases lay outside the gene matches. The length of the CDR3 is 15 residues. The CDR3 nucleotides are TGTGCCAGCAGGAGGACTAGCGGGGGGCCCGGGGAGCTGTTTTTT. It is translated as CASRRTSGGPGELFF.

The chain links TRBV28 to TRBJ2-7; 8 bases map to TRBD1. The germline V gene has CDR1 MDHEN and CDR2 SYDVKM. Trimming removed 6 bases from V and 5 bases from J; junction bases left unmatched: 9. The CDR3 length is 14 residues. The chain's CDR3 is CASSSGQDHHEQYF. Here the CDR3 DNA reads TGTGCCAGCAGCTCGGGACAGGATCATCACGAGCAGTACTTC.

This chain uses TRBV28 with TRBJ1-6; D gene ambiguous. Trimming stripped 0 bases from V and 0 bases from J, with 6 bases between. Per germline, CDR1 MDHEN and CDR2 SYDVKM. The CDR3 contains 16 residues. The CDR3 sequence is CASSLWGSSYNSPLHF. CDR3 DNA sequence: TGTGCCAGCAGTTTATGGGGGAGCTCCTATAATTCACCCCTCCACTTT.

This chain links TRBV6-5 with TRBJ2-1; D ambiguous. Germline lookup yields CDR1 MNHEY and CDR2 SVGAGI. Trimming shortened V by 7 bases and J by 5 bases, and 12 bases separated the two germline ends. This CDR3 has 13 amino acids. The CDR3 DNA follows: TGTGCCAGCACCTTTCTTGGCAACAATGAGCAGTTCTTC. This gives the protein CASTFLGNNEQFF.

This chain joins TRBV27 and TRBJ1-5, with D tentatively TRBD1 (5 bases). Per germline, CDR1 MNHEY and CDR2 SMNVEV (reference sequence). The CDR3 runs to 16 residues. Trimming took 7 bases from V and 4 from J, leaving 20 bases between them. The CDR3 DNA sequence: TGTGCCAGCACCCTCCCCCGGCCAGGGAAAAATCAGCCCCAGCATTTT. Encoded protein: CASTLPRPGKNQPQHF.

The CDR3 sequence: CASSEVAGGRDEQFF. The CDR3 nucleotides read TGTGCCAGCAGTGAAGTAGCAGGGGGTCGGGATGAGCAGTTCTTC. The J gene is TRBJ2-1, the V gene TRBV2, with 7 bases fitting TRBD1. The V gene's germline CDR1 is SNHLY and CDR2 FYNNEI. Trimming took 1 base from V and 8 from J; bases not matched to a gene: 8. The CDR3 consists of 15 residues. Using reference TRBV2 and TRBJ2-1 for the parts outside the CDR3, the full variable domain is EPEVTQTPSHQVTQMGQEVILRCVPISNHLYFYWYRQILGQKVEFLVSFYNNEISEKSEIFDDQFSVERPDGSNFTLKIRSTKLEDSAMYFCASSEVAGGRDEQFFGPGTRLTVL.

The chain has TRBV2 and TRBJ2-1, with 9 positions matching TRBD2. Germline values: CDR1 SNHLY, CDR2 FYNNEI. V dropped 4 bases and J dropped 5; count of bases not matched to a gene: 3. CDR3 length equals 14 residues. The CDR3 here is CASSATSGHNEQFF. CDR3 DNA: TGTGCCAGCAGTGCGACTAGCGGACACAATGAGCAGTTCTTC. The full variable domain, in which reference TRBV2 and TRBJ2-1 provide the parts outside the CDR3, is EPEVTQTPSHQVTQMGQEVILRCVPISNHLYFYWYRQILGQKVEFLVSFYNNEISEKSEIFDDQFSVERPDGSNFTLKIRSTKLEDSAMYFCASSATSGHNEQFFGPGTRLTVL.

The chain combines TRBV7-2 with TRBJ1-6, with 7 positions matching TRBD1. Per the germline V gene, CDR1 is SGHTA and CDR2 is FQGNSA. CDR3 length: 16 residues. The J segment lost 9 bases and the V segment lost 5 bases, leaving 13 bases of the junction unmatched. This CDR3 is CASSVDREERVSPLHF. CDR3 bases: TGTGCCAGCAGCGTCGACAGGGAGGAGAGGGTTTCACCCCTCCACTTT.

This rearrangement joins TRBV6-1 to TRBJ1-1, with a weak D call TRBD1 (5 bases). The CDR3 is 13 residues long. The V gene lost 2 bases and the J gene lost 7 bases, with 11 bases spanning the gap. Germline values: CDR1 MNHNS, CDR2 SASEGT. CDR3 loop: CASSERRTGEAFF. The CDR3, as DNA: TGTGCCAGCAGTGAAAGGAGAACAGGTGAAGCTTTCTTT.

The V gene is TRBV6-6, the J gene TRBJ2-7; D is unresolved. The CDR3 consists of 13 residues. V was clipped by 5 bases and J by 2 bases, with 10 bases between them. Germline V gene sequence: CDR1 MNHNY, CDR2 SVGAGI (reference sequence). The CDR3 DNA is TGTGCCAGCAGTCCCGTCCAGACCTACGAGCAGTACTTC. Translated, it gives CASSPVQTYEQYF.

This clone was picked up a small number of times. In DNA, the CDR3 is TGTGCCAGCAGTGACCATGCAGGGGGCTGGAATGAGCAGTTCTTC. This codes for CASSDHAGGWNEQFF. V usage is TRBV6-4 and J usage is TRBJ2-1; 8 nucleotides align to TRBD1. The CDR3 contains 15 residues. Germline loops: CDR1 MRHNA, CDR2 SNTAGT. V lost 2 bases to trimming and J lost 7 bases; unmatched junction nucleotides: 7.

This chain connects TRBV5-1 to TRBJ2-3; TRBD2 matches 14 bases. Germline CDR1 is SGHRS and CDR2 is YFSETQ. Germline trimming cut 4 bases from V and 2 bases from J; bases unmatched to any gene: 12. The CDR3 is 19 amino acids. The CDR3 loop reads CASSTGLAGGRLTTDTQYF. DNA for the CDR3: TGCGCCAGCAGCACAGGACTAGCGGGAGGCCGGTTAACCACAGATACGCAGTATTTT.

J is TRBJ1-6 and V is TRBV6-5; the D is unclear. CDR1 and CDR2 from the germline V gene are MNHEY and SVGAGI. Trimming took 5 bases from V and 13 from J, leaving 15 bases between them. The CDR3 is 13 residues long. CDR3 sequence (DNA): TGTGCCAGCAGTCCGAGACACGGAGGCCCCCTCCACTTT. Protein sequence: CASSPRHGGPLHF.

The V call is TRBV28, the J call TRBJ2-7, with TRBD2 matching over 9 bases. Germline trimming cut 5 bases from V and 5 bases from J; bases unmatched to any gene: 10. The CDR3 contains 15 residues. Germline V gene data show CDR1 as MDHEN and CDR2 as SYDVKM. The CDR3 DNA reads TGTGCCAGCAGTCAGCGAGGTAGCGGGAGCAACGAGCAGTACTTC. Residues: CASSQRGSGSNEQYF.

The chain uses TRBV10-2 and TRBJ2-7; 11 bases map to TRBD2. CDR3 length: 16 residues. The trim removed 5 bases at V and 4 bases at J, leaving 10 bases unmatched. CDR1 WSHSY and CDR2 SAAADI come from the germline V gene. CDR3 loop: CASSRTSGSRRYEQYF. CDR3 sequence (DNA): TGCGCCAGCAGTCGAACTAGCGGGAGTAGAAGGTACGAGCAGTACTTC.

The chain has TRBV6-1 and TRBJ1-1; TRBD1 is a possible D gene (5 bases). The germline V gene encodes CDR1 MNHNS and CDR2 SASEGT. The CDR3 extends over 12 amino acids. The V gene lost 6 bases and the J gene lost 0 bases, with 5 bases spanning the gap. The CDR3 bases are TGTGCCAGCAGGACAGTGAACACTGAAGCTTTCTTT. This codes for CASRTVNTEAFF.

The chain couples TRBV19 to TRBJ2-7; TRBD2 aligns across 8 bases. CDR3 length equals 13 residues. Germline trimming cut 7 bases from V and 4 bases from J; bases unmatched to any gene: 6. Germline lookup yields CDR1 LNHDA and CDR2 SQIVND (reference sequence). As DNA, the CDR3 is TGTGCCAGTACCACCGGCGGGAGGTACGAGCAGTACTTC. Amino acids: CASTTGGRYEQYF. The variable domain in full, completed from reference TRBV19 and TRBJ2-7, reads DGGITQSPKYLFRKEGQNVTLSCEQNLNHDAMYWYRQDPGQGLRLIYYSQIVNDFQKGDIAEGYSVSREKKESFPLTVTSAQKNPTAFYLCASTTGGRYEQYFGPGTRLTVT.

V usage is TRBV11-1 and J usage is TRBJ2-7; D is unclear. Germline V lookup: CDR1 SGHAT, CDR2 FQDESV (reference sequence). Trimming removed 1 base from V and 0 bases from J, with 4 bases in between. The CDR3 length is 13 residues. This chain's CDR3 is CASSLDLSYEQYF. CDR3 sequence (DNA): TGTGCCAGCAGCTTAGATCTCTCCTACGAGCAGTACTTC.

The V and J genes are TRBV7-3 and TRBJ2-7; a possible D gene is TRBD1 (6 bases). The CDR3 totals 13 residues. With 3 bases removed from V and 2 bases from J, the gap between germline ends came to 8 bases. CDR1 SGHTA and CDR2 FQGTGA come from the germline V gene. In nucleotides, the CDR3 is TGTGCCAGCAGCTTCGACAGGACCTACGAGCAGTACTTC. It codes for CASSFDRTYEQYF.